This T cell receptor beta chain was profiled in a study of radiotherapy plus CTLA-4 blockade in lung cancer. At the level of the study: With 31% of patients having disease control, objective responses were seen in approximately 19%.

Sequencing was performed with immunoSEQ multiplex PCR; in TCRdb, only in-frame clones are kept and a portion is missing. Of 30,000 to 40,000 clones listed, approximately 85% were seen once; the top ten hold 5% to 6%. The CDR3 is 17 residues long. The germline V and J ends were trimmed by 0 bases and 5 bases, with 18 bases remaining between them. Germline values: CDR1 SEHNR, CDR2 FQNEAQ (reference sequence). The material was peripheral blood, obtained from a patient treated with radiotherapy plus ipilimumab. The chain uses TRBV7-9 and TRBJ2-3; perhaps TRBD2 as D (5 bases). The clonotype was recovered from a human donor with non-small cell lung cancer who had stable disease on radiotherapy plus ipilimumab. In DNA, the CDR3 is TGTGCCAGCAGCTTAGCTACGGGATCTCCGGCAAAAGATACGCAGTATTTT. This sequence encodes CASSLATGSPAKDTQYF.